This entry is about one TCR beta chain. Antigen unknown. The ends were cut back, 6 bases at V and 8 bases at J, with 19 bases in the middle. The CDR3 covers 14 residues. Amplification of TCR beta CDR3 regions was performed using RNA transcripts as template. Initially, a first-round RT-PCR of the TCR CDR3 employed the HTBI primer set. TCRdb itself ran the multiplex PCR reads through MiXCR, one entry per CDR3 protein. Among about 560,000 distinct CDR3 sequences listed, approximately 16% were seen once. This record comes from a study of T cells in Graves' hyperthyroidism and ophthalmopathy. Findings and caveats of the study: Most clonotypes expanded in the thyroid (above 0.001) were also present in blood.

The patients, who ranged from 18 to 65 in age, presented with newly diagnosed hyperthyroidism lasting under 2 months. Reasons for excluding patients were uncontrolled infection, other autoimmune disease, pregnancy or lactation. The TCR originated in a woman aged 18-30 years with Graves' hyperthyroidism. The rearrangement joins TRBV12-3 or TRBV12-4 to TRBJ1-2, with TRBD1 as a possible D gene (5 bases). The specimen was blood. CDR3 protein: CASRSLSGGYGYTF. The CDR3 nucleotides read TGTGCCAGCAGATCCCTTTCGGGGGGGTACGGCTACACCTTC.